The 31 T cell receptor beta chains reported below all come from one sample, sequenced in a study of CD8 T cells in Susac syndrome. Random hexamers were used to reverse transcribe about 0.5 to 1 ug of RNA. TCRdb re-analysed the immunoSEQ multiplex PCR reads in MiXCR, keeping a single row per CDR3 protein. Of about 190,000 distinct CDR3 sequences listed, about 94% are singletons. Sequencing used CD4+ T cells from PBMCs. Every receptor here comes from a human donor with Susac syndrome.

The CDR3 bases are TGCGCCAGCAGCCCGACTAGCGGGGGGGCGACAGATACGCAGTATTTT. Translating it yields CASSPTSGGATDTQYF. V is TRBV5-1 and J is TRBJ2-3; the match to TRBD2 covers 14 bases. Per germline, CDR1 SGHRS and CDR2 YFSETQ. This CDR3 has 16 amino acids. V gave up 4 bases and J gave up 3 bases; unmatched junction bases: 4.

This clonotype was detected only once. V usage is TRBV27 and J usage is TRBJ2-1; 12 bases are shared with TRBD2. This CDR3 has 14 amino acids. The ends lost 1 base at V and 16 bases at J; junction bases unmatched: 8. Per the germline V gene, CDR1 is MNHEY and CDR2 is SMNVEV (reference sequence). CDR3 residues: CASSLYRLAGDFFF. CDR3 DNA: TGTGCCAGCAGTTTATACCGACTAGCGGGGGATTTTTTCTTC.

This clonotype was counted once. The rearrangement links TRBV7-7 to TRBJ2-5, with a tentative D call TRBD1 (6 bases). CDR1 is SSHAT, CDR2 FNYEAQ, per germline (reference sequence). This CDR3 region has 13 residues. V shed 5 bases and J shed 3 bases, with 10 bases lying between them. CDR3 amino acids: CASSKDSEETQYF. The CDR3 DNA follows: TGTGCCAGCAGCAAGGACAGCGAAGAGACCCAGTACTTC.

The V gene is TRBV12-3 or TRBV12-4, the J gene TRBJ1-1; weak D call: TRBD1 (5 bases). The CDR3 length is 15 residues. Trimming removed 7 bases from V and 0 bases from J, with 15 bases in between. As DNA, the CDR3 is TGTGCCAGCAAGATTCGGGAAGGGGTGAACACTGAAGCTTTCTTT. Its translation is CASKIREGVNTEAFF.

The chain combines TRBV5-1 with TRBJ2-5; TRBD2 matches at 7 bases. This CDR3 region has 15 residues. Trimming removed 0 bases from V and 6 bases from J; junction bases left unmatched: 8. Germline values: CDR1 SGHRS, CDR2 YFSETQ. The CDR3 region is CASSLDRGEGKTQYF. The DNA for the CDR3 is TGCGCCAGCAGCTTGGATCGCGGGGAGGGCAAGACCCAGTACTTC.

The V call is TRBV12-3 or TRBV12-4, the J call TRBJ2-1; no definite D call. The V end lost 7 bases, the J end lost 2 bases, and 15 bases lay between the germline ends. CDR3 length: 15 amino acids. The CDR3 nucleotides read TGTGCCAGCACTCTTCCGTTGGCCACCTACAATGAGCAGTTCTTC. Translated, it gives CASTLPLATYNEQFF.

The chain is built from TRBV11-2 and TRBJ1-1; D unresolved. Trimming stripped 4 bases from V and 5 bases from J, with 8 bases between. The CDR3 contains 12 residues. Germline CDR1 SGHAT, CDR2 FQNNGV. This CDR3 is CASSSGRTEAFF. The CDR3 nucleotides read TGTGCCAGCAGCTCCGGGAGGACTGAAGCTTTCTTT.

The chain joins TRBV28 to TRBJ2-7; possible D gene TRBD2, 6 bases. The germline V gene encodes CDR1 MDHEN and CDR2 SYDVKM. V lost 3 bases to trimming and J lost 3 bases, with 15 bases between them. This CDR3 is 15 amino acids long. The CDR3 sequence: CASSLGGIGSYEQYF. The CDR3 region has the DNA TGTGCCAGCAGTTTGGGGGGAATTGGGAGCTACGAGCAGTACTTC.

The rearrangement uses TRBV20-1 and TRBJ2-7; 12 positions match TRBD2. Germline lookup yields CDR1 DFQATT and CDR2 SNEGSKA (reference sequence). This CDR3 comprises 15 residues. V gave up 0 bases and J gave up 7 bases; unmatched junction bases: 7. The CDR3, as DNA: TGCAGTGCTAGAGACGAGACTAGCGGGGGTCGGGAGCAGTACTTC. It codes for CSARDETSGGREQYF.

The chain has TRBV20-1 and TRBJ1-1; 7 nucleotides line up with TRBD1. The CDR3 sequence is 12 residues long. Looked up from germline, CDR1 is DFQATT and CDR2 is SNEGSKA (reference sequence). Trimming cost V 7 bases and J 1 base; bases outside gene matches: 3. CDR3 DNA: TGCAGTGAGAGACAGGGGAACACTGAAGCTTTCTTT. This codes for CSERQGNTEAFF.

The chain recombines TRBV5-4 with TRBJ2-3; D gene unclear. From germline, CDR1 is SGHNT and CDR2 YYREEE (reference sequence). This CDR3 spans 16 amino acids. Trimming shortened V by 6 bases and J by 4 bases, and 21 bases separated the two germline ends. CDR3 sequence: CASINRLGDAADTQYF. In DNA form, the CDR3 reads TGTGCCAGCATCAACCGTCTAGGCGACGCCGCAGATACGCAGTATTTT.

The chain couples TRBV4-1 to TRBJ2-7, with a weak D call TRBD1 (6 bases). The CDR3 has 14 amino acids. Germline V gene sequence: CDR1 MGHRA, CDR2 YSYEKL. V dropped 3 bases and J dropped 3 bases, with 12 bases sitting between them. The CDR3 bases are TGCGCCAGCAGCCACGCAGGGACAAGCTACGAGCAGTACTTC. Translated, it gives CASSHAGTSYEQYF.

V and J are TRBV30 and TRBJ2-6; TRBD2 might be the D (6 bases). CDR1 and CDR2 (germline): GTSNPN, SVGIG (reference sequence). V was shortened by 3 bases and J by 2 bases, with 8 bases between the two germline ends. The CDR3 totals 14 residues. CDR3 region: CAWRRRAGANVLTF. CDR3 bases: TGTGCCTGGAGGAGGAGGGCTGGGGCCAACGTCCTGACTTTC.

DNA for the CDR3: TGTGCCAGCAGCGCAGGGTTAAGCTACGAGCAGTACTTC. Protein product: CASSAGLSYEQYF. The rearrangement uses TRBV11-2 and TRBJ2-7; maybe TRBD1 (5 bases). Germline assignment: CDR1 SGHAT and CDR2 FQNNGV. The CDR3 has 13 residues. V lost 5 bases, J lost 3 bases, and 11 bases lay in between. Filled out from reference TRBV11-2 and TRBJ2-7, the complete variable domain reads EAGVAQSPRYKIIEKRQSVAFWCNPISGHATLYWYQQILGQGPKLLIQFQNNGVVDDSQLPKDRFSAERLKGVDSTLKIQPAKLEDSAVYLCASSAGLSYEQYFGPGTRLTVT.

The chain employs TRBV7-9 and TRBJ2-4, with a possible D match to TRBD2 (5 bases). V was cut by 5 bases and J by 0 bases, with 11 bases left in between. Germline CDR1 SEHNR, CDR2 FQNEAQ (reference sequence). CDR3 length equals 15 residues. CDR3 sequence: CASSRDGEAKNIQYF. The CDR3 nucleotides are TGTGCCAGCAGCCGCGACGGGGAAGCCAAAAACATTCAGTACTTC. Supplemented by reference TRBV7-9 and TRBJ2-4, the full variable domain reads DTGVSQNPRHKITKRGQNVTFRCDPISEHNRLYWYRQTLGQGPEFLTYFQNEAQLEKSRLLSDRFSAERPKGSFSTLEIQRTEQGDSAMYLCASSRDGEAKNIQYFGAGTRLSVL.

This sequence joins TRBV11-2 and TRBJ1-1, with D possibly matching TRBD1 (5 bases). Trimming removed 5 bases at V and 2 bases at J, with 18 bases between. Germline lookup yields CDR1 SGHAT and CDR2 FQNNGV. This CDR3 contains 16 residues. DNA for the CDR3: TGTGCCAGCAGCCCGATTTCGGGACGGCCTAACACTGAAGCTTTCTTT. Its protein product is CASSPISGRPNTEAFF.

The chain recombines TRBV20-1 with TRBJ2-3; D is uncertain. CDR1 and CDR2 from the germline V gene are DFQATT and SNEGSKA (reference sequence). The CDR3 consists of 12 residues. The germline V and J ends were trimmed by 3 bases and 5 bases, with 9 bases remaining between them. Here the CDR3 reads CSARNKKDTQYF. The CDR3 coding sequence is TGCAGTGCTAGGAATAAAAAAGATACGCAGTATTTT.

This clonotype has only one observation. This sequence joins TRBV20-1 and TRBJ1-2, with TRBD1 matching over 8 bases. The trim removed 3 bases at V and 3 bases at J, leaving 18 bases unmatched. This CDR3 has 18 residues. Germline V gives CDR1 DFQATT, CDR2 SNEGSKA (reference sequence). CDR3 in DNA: TGCAGTGCTAGTTTGGCCACACAAGAAACAGGGGGTTACTATGGCTACACCTTC. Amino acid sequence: CSASLATQETGGYYGYTF.

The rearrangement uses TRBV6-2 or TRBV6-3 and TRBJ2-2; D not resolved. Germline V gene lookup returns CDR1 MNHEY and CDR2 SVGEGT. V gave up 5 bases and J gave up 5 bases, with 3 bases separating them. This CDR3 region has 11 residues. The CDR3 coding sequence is TGTGCCAGCAGTATTACCGGGGAGCTGTTTTTT. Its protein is CASSITGELFF.

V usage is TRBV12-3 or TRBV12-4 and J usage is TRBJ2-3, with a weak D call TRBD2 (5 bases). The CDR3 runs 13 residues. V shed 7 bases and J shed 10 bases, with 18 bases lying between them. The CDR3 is CASTLGIALPQYF. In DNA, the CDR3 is TGTGCCAGCACCCTCGGGATCGCCCTACCGCAGTATTTT.

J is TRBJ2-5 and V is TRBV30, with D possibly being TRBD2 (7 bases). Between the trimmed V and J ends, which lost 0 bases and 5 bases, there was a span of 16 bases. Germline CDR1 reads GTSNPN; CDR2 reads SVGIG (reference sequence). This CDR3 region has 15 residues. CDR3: CAWSVRRGPGETQYF. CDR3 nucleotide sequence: TGTGCCTGGAGTGTTCGGCGGGGGCCGGGGGAGACCCAGTACTTC.

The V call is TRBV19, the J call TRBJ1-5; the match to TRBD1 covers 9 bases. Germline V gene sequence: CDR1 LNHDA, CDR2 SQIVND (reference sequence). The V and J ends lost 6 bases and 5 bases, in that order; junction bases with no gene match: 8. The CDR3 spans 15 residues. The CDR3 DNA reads TGTGCCAGTAGGAGAGCGTACAGGGGGCATCAGCCCCAGCATTTT. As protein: CASRRAYRGHQPQHF.

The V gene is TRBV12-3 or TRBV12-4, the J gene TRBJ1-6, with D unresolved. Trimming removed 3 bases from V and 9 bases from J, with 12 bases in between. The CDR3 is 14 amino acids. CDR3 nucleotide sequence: TGTGCCAGCAGTTTCCTGGATTATGGTTCACCCCTCCACTTT. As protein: CASSFLDYGSPLHF.

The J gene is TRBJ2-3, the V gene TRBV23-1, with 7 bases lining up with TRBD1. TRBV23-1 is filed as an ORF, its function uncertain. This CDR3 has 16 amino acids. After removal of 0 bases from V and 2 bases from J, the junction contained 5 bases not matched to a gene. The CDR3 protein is CASSQSGTAYTDTQYF. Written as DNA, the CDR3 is TGCGCCAGCAGTCAATCGGGGACAGCCTACACAGATACGCAGTATTTT.

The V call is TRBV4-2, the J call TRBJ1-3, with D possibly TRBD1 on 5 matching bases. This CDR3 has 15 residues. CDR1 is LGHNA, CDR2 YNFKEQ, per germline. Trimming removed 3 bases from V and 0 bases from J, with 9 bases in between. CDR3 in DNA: TGTGCCAGCAGCCAGGGCGACAGCTCTGGAAACACCATATATTTT. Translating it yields CASSQGDSSGNTIYF.

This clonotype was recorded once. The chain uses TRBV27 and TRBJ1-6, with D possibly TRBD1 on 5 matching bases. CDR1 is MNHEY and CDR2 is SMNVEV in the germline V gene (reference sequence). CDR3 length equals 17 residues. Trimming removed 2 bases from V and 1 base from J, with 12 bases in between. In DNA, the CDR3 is TGTGCCAGCAGTTTAGGCAGGGCTAATTCCTATAATTCACCCCTCCACTTT. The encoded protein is CASSLGRANSYNSPLHF.

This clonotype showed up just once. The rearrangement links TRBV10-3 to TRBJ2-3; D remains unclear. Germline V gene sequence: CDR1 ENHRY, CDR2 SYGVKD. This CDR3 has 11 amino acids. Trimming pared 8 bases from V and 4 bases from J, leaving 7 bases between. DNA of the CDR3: TGTGCCATCGGCCAGTCAGATACGCAGTATTTT. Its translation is CAIGQSDTQYF.

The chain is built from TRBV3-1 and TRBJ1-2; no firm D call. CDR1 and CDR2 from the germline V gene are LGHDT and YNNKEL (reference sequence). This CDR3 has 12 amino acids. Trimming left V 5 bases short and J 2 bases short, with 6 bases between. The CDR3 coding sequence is TGTGCCAGCAGCTCAATCAACTATGGCTACACCTTC. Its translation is CASSSINYGYTF.

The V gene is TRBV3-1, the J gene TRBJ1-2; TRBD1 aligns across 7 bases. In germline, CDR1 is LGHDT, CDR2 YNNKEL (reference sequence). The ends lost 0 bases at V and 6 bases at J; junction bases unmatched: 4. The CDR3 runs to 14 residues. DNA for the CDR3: TGTGCCAGCAGCCAAGAAGTAACAGGGGATGGCTACACCTTC. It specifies CASSQEVTGDGYTF.

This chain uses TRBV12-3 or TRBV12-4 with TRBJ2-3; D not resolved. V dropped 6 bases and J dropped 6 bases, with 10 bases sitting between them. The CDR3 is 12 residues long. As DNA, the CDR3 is TGTGCCAGCAGACCGGCAGGCGATACGCAGTATTTT. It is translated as CASRPAGDTQYF.

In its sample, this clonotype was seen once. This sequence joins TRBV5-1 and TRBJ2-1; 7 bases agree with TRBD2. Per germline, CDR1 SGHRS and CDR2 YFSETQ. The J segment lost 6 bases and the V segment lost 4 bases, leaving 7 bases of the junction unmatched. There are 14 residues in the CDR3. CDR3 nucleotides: TGCGCCAGCAGCGCAACTAGCGTGGGCAATGAGCAGTTCTTC. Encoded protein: CASSATSVGNEQFF.